The clone carrying this T cell receptor beta chain turned up a few times. Its antigen is still unknown. The germline gives CDR1 MNHEY, CDR2 SMNVEV (reference sequence). CDR3 size: 16 residues. Trimming cost V 5 bases and J 5 bases; bases outside gene matches: 12. In making TCR beta libraries, quantitative 5'-RACE with molecular barcodes was used. TCRdb reprocessed the 5' RACE reads with MiXCR, giving one entry per CDR3 protein. Here the sample spans more than 600,000 distinct CDR3 sequences, 19% being singletons. The data were taken from a study of CD8 T cells in ankylosing spondylitis. Notes on the study in general: Clones linked to disease were reported to show significant enrichment in matched ankylosing spondylitis synovial fluid. There was a TCR beta motif, made of eight highly homologous variants, that appeared characteristic of ankylosing spondylitis blood. Disease-associated clonotypes exhibited CD8+ identity and were relatively infrequent in peripheral blood.

This sequence joins TRBV27 and TRBJ2-5; 9 bases are shared with TRBD1. Sequenced input: blood, either unsorted or a sorted T cell fraction (not recorded which). This receptor was taken from a male donor with ankylosing spondylitis. The CDR3 spells CASSGGTGPVWETQYF. For the CDR3, the DNA is TGTGCCAGCAGTGGAGGGACAGGGCCAGTCTGGGAGACCCAGTACTTC.